A single TCR beta chain is shown here with its context. The assay was immunoSEQ multiplex PCR, and TCRdb's table has in-frame clones only and misses some. The sample has 130,000 or so clones; around 89% are singletons. This specimen belongs to a study of blood T cell repertoires in COVID-19. For the study at large: Samples of COVID-19 (acute and convalescent) were obtained from the United States, Italy and Spain. PBMCs, B-cell-depleted T cells, or T cells were the source of the cDNA or gDNA that made up the material.

Germline V gene lookup returns CDR1 SGHAT and CDR2 FQNNGV. The length of the CDR3 is 15 residues. Unmatched junction bases numbered 1, after V lost 0 bases and J lost 5 bases. This receptor was identified in a man aged 50-59 years with active or convalescent COVID-19. V and J are TRBV11-2 and TRBJ2-1, with TRBD2 matching 10 bases. The material sequenced was peripheral blood. The CDR3 DNA reads TGTGCCAGCAGCTTAGAAGCGGGAGGGCACAATGAGCAGTTCTTC. Translation gives CASSLEAGGHNEQFF.